The clone carrying this TCR beta chain appeared many times. Its antigen is still unknown. Original handling: Between about 23,224 and 750,000 TCRs appeared in each sample, and the median stood at about 93,000. TCRdb recomputed calls from the RACE reads with MiXCR, one row per CDR3 protein. These V and J calls are TCRdb output, not the study's own analysis. In the table there are 50,000 to 75,000 distinct CDR3 sequences, approximately 11% of which are singletons. This specimen belongs to a study of human T cells and chemical hapten exposure. As for the study in general: Patients having alopecia areata, totalis or universalis were mostly female. The study's findings and limits: Expanded TCRs produced significantly more large CDR3 similarity clusters than controls did.

The V end lost 1 base, the J end lost 0 bases, and 17 bases lay between the germline ends. The CDR3 has 18 residues. Germline-derived CDR1 and CDR2 are SGHRS and YFSETQ. Time point in this sample: patch test 3, about 24 weeks after DPC sensitization. Specified treatment: therapeutic diphenylcyclopropenone sensitization with weekly scalp DPC. Every donor had alopecia and was 18 to 70 years old; all were suitable for DPC. This rearrangement joins TRBV5-1 to TRBJ1-5; the D gene is possibly TRBD1 (6 bases). This TCR came from a woman aged 25 to 39 with alopecia areata. Some clones in this sample may be carry-over from other donors' samples. The input for sequencing was whole blood, taken in connection with sensitization to the hapten diphenylcyclopropenone (DPC). CDR3 in amino acids: CASSLCRTAKNSNQPQHF. CDR3 nucleotides: TGCGCCAGCAGCTTGTGTCGGACAGCAAAAAATAGCAATCAGCCCCAGCATTTT.